This entry features one T cell receptor (beta chain) sequence. Combining a sample-barcoded 5' primer with a J-beta primer mix, a second PCR ran for 7 to 11 cycles. TCRdb processed the 5' RACE reads anew with MiXCR; each CDR3 protein has one entry. Of 870,000 or so distinct CDR3 sequences listed, around 26% are singletons. Every sample yielded at least 7 million isolated PBMCs. The data were obtained in a study of blood T cells in healthy people across ages. The CDR3 has 17 residues. The germline gives CDR1 MNHNY, CDR2 SVGAGI (reference sequence). V was trimmed by 0 bases and J by 4 bases, leaving 15 bases between them.

This TCR came from a woman of 80 years or more in good health. Sequenced material: blood. V and J are TRBV6-6 and TRBJ2-2; D is undetermined. The CDR3 bases are TGTGCCAGCAGTTACTCTTATTGGACGGCCGGCACCGGGGAGCTGTTTTTT. Residues: CASSYSYWTAGTGELFF.